This T cell receptor (beta chain) was obtained from a study of blood T cell repertoires in COVID-19. Cohorts were determined from participant-reported clinical history. Among Cohort 3 donors, those recovered had two negative PCRs, clearance, or symptom resolution. Methods used by the authors: By means of reference gene primer amplification, nucleated cell counts were estimated. Libraries were prepared by immunoSEQ multiplex PCR; TCRdb keeps only in-frame clonotypes and omits some of them. V, J and clone size are taken as reported in that table, and D and trimming were inferred from the DNA itself. The table has 60,000 to 70,000 clones, more than 75% seen once. CDR1 and CDR2 (germline): SGHNT, YYREEE (reference sequence). CDR3 length: 14 amino acids. V lost 1 base and J lost 6; bases outside the gene matches: 6.

The J gene is TRBJ1-2, the V gene TRBV5-4; 7 bases match TRBD1. The receptor comes from a woman between 40 and 55 years old who had recovered from COVID-19. The sample was PBMCs or T cells enriched from blood (not recorded which). The CDR3 nucleotides are TGTGCCAGCAGCTTGACAGGGGCGGCGGATGGCTACACCTTC. Translating gives CASSLTGAADGYTF.